The 29 T cell receptor beta chains reported below all come from one sample, sequenced in a study of post-analysis software for immune sequencing data. Study-level points and caveats: When patients were compared with controls, four to six TRBV segments were more frequent, TRBV5-6, TRBV5-1 and TRBV20-1 among them.

What these receptors recognize is not known. Unique molecular identifiers had been added to the TCR beta cDNA libraries. TCRdb reanalysed the PCR reads using MiXCR and keeps one entry per CDR3 protein. The sample has hundreds of thousands of distinct CDR3 sequences, approximately 60% seen once. Sequencing was performed on blood. These receptors all come from a girl aged 2-10 years with multiple sclerosis.

Points on this clonotype: The junction differs from germline at one of its ends, possibly a read error. The rearrangement links TRBV20-1 to TRBJ2-5; possibly TRBD1 or TRBD2 for D (6 bases each). Per germline, CDR1 DFQATT and CDR2 SNEGSKA (reference sequence). The CDR3 has 16 amino acids. The CDR3 spells CSTRPLRGHPAGTQYF. The CDR3 DNA reads TGCAGTACTAGACCGCTGCGGGGACACCCTGCGGGGACCCAGTACTTC.

This clonotype was recorded only once. The genes are TRBV29-1 and TRBJ2-7; tentative D call: TRBD2 (6 bases). The CDR3 is 12 residues long. V lost 4 bases and J 3 bases, leaving 10 bases between the germline ends. Germline assignment: CDR1 SQVTM and CDR2 ANQGSEA. Here the CDR3 reads CSVVAEGYEQYF. The DNA of the CDR3 is TGCAGCGTTGTAGCGGAGGGCTACGAGCAGTACTTC.

This clonotype was observed many times. This chain links TRBV4-2 with TRBJ2-1; unclear D gene. Trimming pared 3 bases from V and 4 bases from J, leaving 7 bases between. The CDR3 extends over 13 amino acids. Germline V gives CDR1 LGHNA, CDR2 YNFKEQ. The chain's CDR3 is CASSQPTYNEQFF. Here the CDR3 DNA reads TGTGCCAGCAGCCAGCCTACGTACAATGAGCAGTTCTTC.

The rearrangement joins TRBV6-5 to TRBJ2-3, with 7 bases matching TRBD2. J gave up 9 bases and V 6 bases, and 3 bases lay outside the gene matches. Germline CDR1 and CDR2: MNHEY and SVGAGI. The CDR3 has 11 amino acids. The chain's CDR3 is CASRRLATQYF. The CDR3 DNA is TGTGCCAGCAGAAGACTAGCCACGCAGTATTTT.

The chain employs TRBV5-1 and TRBJ2-3; maybe TRBD2 (5 bases). This CDR3 spans 11 amino acids. V was pared by 0 bases and J by 14 bases, with 10 bases between. CDR1 is SGHRS, CDR2 YFSETQ, per germline. CDR3 sequence (DNA): TGCGCCAGCAGCTTGGACCGGGATGTGTATTTT. The encoded protein is CASSLDRDVYF. Supplemented by reference TRBV5-1 and TRBJ2-3, the full variable domain reads KAGVTQTPRYLIKTRGQQVTLSCSPISGHRSVSWYQQTPGQGLQFLFEYFSETQRNKGNFPGRFSGRQFSNSRSEMNVSTLELGDSALYLCASSLDRDVYFGPGTRLTVL.

The chain links TRBV6-1 to TRBJ2-5; 10 nucleotides match TRBD1. The CDR3 is 15 residues long. Germline-derived CDR1 and CDR2 are MNHNS and SASEGT. After removal of 4 bases from V and 2 bases from J, the junction contained 4 bases not matched to a gene. CDR3 sequence reads: CASSGGTGVQETQYF. The CDR3 bases are TGTGCCAGCAGTGGCGGGACAGGGGTTCAAGAGACCCAGTACTTC.

The genes are TRBV5-1 and TRBJ2-7; 7 nucleotides match TRBD2. The closer fit of TRBJ2-5 to the DNA end suggests the J call may be wrong. The germline gives CDR1 SGHRS, CDR2 YFSETQ. The CDR3 extends over 15 amino acids. As DNA, the CDR3 is TGCGCCAGCGGGGGAGGGTCGCGACAGCTAGAGACCCAGTACTTC. This codes for CASGGGSRQLETQYF.

The V call is TRBV7-2, the J call TRBJ2-5, with D perhaps assigned TRBD1 or TRBD2 (5 bases each). The J call may be mistaken, given a closer DNA end match to TRBJ2-7. This CDR3 spans 15 amino acids. The germline V gene has CDR1 SGHTA and CDR2 FQGNSA. The CDR3: CASSSLPGTSYEQYF. The CDR3 nucleotides read TGTGCCAGCAGCTCGCTCCCCGGGACCTCTTACGAGCAGTACTTC.

The chain is built from TRBV5-1 and TRBJ2-1, with D perhaps matching TRBD2 (6 bases). This CDR3 is built from 15 residues. The V and J ends lost 4 bases and 5 bases respectively, with 16 bases between them. Looked up from germline, CDR1 is SGHRS and CDR2 is YFSETQ. The CDR3 coding sequence is TGCGCCAGCAGCCTCGGGACTCAGGCCCACAATGAGCAGTTCTTC. Amino acids: CASSLGTQAHNEQFF.

The chain employs TRBV29-1 and TRBJ2-5, with D hard to call. The CDR3 totals 13 residues. Germline lookup yields CDR1 SQVTM and CDR2 ANQGSEA. Trimming stripped 6 bases from V and 1 base from J, with 12 bases between. The CDR3 coding sequence is TGCAGCGTAAGCCTGGGCGGCCAAGAGACCCAGTACTTC. Translation: CSVSLGGQETQYF.

The rearrangement uses TRBV7-9 and TRBJ1-2; no clear D. CDR3 length: 14 amino acids. Looked up from germline, CDR1 is SEHNR and CDR2 is FQNEAQ (reference sequence). Trimming removed 0 bases at V and 4 bases at J, with 9 bases between. The CDR3 protein is CASSLADGSYGYTF. CDR3 sequence (DNA): TGTGCCAGCAGCTTAGCGGACGGAAGCTATGGCTACACCTTC.

The chain couples TRBV29-1 to TRBJ2-7; TRBD1 or TRBD2 may be the D gene (5 bases each). Germline V lookup: CDR1 SQVTM, CDR2 ANQGSEA. Trimming shortened V by 7 bases and J by 2 bases, and 15 bases separated the two germline ends. The CDR3 totals 13 residues. In nucleotides, the CDR3 is TGCAGCGCTGGGGGACGCATGACCTACGAGCAGTACTTC. Translating gives CSAGGRMTYEQYF.

Concerning this clonotype itself: The junction differs from germline at one of its ends, possibly a read error. This chain links TRBV6-4 with TRBJ2-3, with a tentative D call TRBD1 (6 bases). This CDR3 is 17 amino acids long. The V gene's germline CDR1 is MRHNA and CDR2 SNTAGT. The CDR3 protein is CASSDHHRRGNTGTQYF. CDR3 nucleotide sequence: TGTGCCAGCAGTGATCACCATAGAAGGGGGAACACAGGTACGCAGTATTTT.

J is TRBJ2-1 and V is TRBV15, with D hard to call. CDR3 length equals 13 residues. Trimming cost V 3 bases and J 8 bases, with 11 bases left between them. Germline V gene sequence: CDR1 LNHNV, CDR2 YYDKDF (reference sequence). This chain's CDR3 is CATSSEPWDEQFF. The DNA of the CDR3 is TGTGCCACCAGCAGTGAGCCCTGGGATGAGCAGTTCTTC.

This clonotype was detected once. The J gene is TRBJ2-3, the V gene TRBV5-1, with no clear D. The CDR3 totals 13 residues. The germline CDR1 and CDR2 sequences are SGHRS and YFSETQ. V lost 6 bases, J lost 0 bases, and 8 bases lay in between. CDR3 sequence (DNA): TGCGCCAGCAAGGAGACTAGCACAGATACGCAGTATTTT. Its protein is CASKETSTDTQYF.

The rearrangement links TRBV11-2 to TRBJ2-3; possible D gene TRBD1, 6 bases. The CDR3 loop spans 16 amino acids. The V end lost 5 bases, the J end lost 0 bases, and 15 bases lay between the germline ends. CDR1 and CDR2 from the germline V gene are SGHAT and FQNNGV. Here the CDR3 DNA reads TGTGCCAGCAGCGTTTCGGGAAGGGGGAGCACAGATACGCAGTATTTT. Protein sequence: CASSVSGRGSTDTQYF.

The CDR3 coding sequence is TGTGCCAGCAGTTCGCGACAGAAGACCCAGTACTTC. This gives the protein CASSSRQKTQYF. The chain combines TRBV6-5 with TRBJ2-5; TRBD1 might be the D (5 bases). Germline CDR1 is MNHEY and CDR2 is SVGAGI. V lost 4 bases to trimming and J lost 6 bases, with 9 bases between them. CDR3 size: 12 residues.

This chain uses TRBV5-1 with TRBJ2-7, with a possible D match to TRBD2 (7 bases). The CDR3 runs 13 residues. Germline V lookup: CDR1 SGHRS, CDR2 YFSETQ. Trimming removed 4 bases from V and 7 bases from J, with 15 bases in between. The CDR3 region has the DNA TGCGCCAGCAGCGGTTACAGGGAGGGGGAGCAGTACTTC. This codes for CASSGYREGEQYF.

In this sample, this clonotype turned up a few times. CDR3 region: CASSQDGSGANVLTF. The CDR3 bases are TGTGCCAGCAGCCAAGACGGGTCTGGGGCCAACGTCCTGACTTTC. The V call is TRBV3-1, the J call TRBJ2-6; D is ambiguous. The CDR3 length is 15 residues. Germline loops: CDR1 LGHDT, CDR2 YNNKEL (reference sequence). V was cut by 0 bases and J by 1 base, with 4 bases left in between.

The chain uses TRBV12-3 or TRBV12-4 and TRBJ2-4, with D perhaps assigned TRBD1 or TRBD2 (5 bases each). Trimming stripped 5 bases from V and 3 bases from J, with 14 bases between. The CDR3 spans 15 residues. CDR3: CASSQQWDGKNIQYF. The CDR3 DNA follows: TGTGCCAGCAGTCAGCAATGGGACGGCAAAAACATTCAGTACTTC.

The chain couples TRBV5-1 to TRBJ1-1; D is possibly TRBD1 (6 bases). The CDR3 covers 13 residues. Per germline, CDR1 SGHRS and CDR2 YFSETQ. V was shortened by 4 bases and J by 1 base, with 8 bases between the two germline ends. The CDR3 DNA reads TGCGCCAGCAGCGGGACACAGAACACTGAAGCTTTCTTT. This codes for CASSGTQNTEAFF.

The rearrangement links TRBV20-1 to TRBJ2-7, with D possibly TRBD2 on 6 matching bases. The CDR3 contains 11 residues. The V gene lost 5 bases and the J gene lost 3 bases, with 8 bases spanning the gap. Germline values: CDR1 DFQATT, CDR2 SNEGSKA (reference sequence). The CDR3 spells CSAGSGYEQYF. In DNA form, the CDR3 reads TGCAGTGCTGGTAGCGGCTACGAGCAGTACTTC.

This rearrangement joins TRBV2 to TRBJ2-7; maybe TRBD2 (6 bases). This CDR3 comprises 14 residues. Germline values: CDR1 SNHLY, CDR2 FYNNEI. V dropped 5 bases and J dropped 0 bases, with 11 bases sitting between them. In nucleotides, the CDR3 is TGTGCCAGCAGTCCTCTGACTAGCTCCTACGAGCAGTACTTC. Encoded protein: CASSPLTSSYEQYF.

The chain combines TRBV29-1 with TRBJ2-5; 11 positions agree with TRBD2. The CDR3 has 15 amino acids. In germline, CDR1 is SQVTM, CDR2 ANQGSEA. V shed 2 bases and J 4 bases; nucleotides not matched to a gene: 6. This CDR3 is CSVETGLAEVETQYF. CDR3 nucleotides: TGCAGCGTTGAAACGGGACTAGCGGAAGTAGAGACCCAGTACTTC.

In regard to this clonotype: The conserved phenylalanine or tryptophan normally closing the CDR3 is absent here, so this likely arose from a read error. J is TRBJ2-1 and V is TRBV6-5; no reliable D call. Looked up from germline, CDR1 is MNHEY and CDR2 is SVGAGI. V was shortened by 4 bases and J by 3 bases, with 7 bases between the two germline ends. The CDR3 length is 13 residues. CDR3 loop: CASSFNSYNEQFV. The CDR3 nucleotides are TGTGCCAGCAGTTTCAACAGCTACAATGAGCAGTTCGTC.

The table lists this clonotype with many counts. The gene calls are TRBV7-3 and TRBJ1-2; D is perhaps TRBD1 (6 bases). V lost 5 bases, J lost 6 bases, and 13 bases lay in between. The CDR3 has 13 residues. Germline values: CDR1 SGHTA, CDR2 FQGTGA. As DNA, the CDR3 is TGTGCCAGCAGCCCCACAGGGTCGGATGGCTACACCTTC. It translates to CASSPTGSDGYTF.

The chain joins TRBV12-3 or TRBV12-4 to TRBJ2-3, with no clear D. Trimming cost V 6 bases and J 4 bases, with 20 bases left between them. The length of the CDR3 is 16 residues. The CDR3: CASSLLDAAVSDTQYF. Here the CDR3 DNA reads TGTGCCAGCAGCCTTCTGGATGCCGCGGTGTCAGATACGCAGTATTTT.

The chain uses TRBV5-5 and TRBJ2-1, with 8 bases matching TRBD2. The germline CDR1 and CDR2 sequences are SGHKS and YYEKEE (reference sequence). The CDR3 extends over 13 amino acids. V was clipped by 6 bases and J by 7 bases; unmatched bases: 6. In nucleotides, the CDR3 is TGTGCCAGCACCCTAGCGGGTGAGAATGAGCAGTTCTTC. Its protein product is CASTLAGENEQFF.

This sequence joins TRBV30 and TRBJ1-2; tentative D call: TRBD1 (6 bases). V lost 4 bases and J 4 bases, leaving 10 bases between the germline ends. Germline CDR1 reads GTSNPN; CDR2 reads SVGIG (reference sequence). The CDR3 has 12 residues. For the CDR3, the DNA is TGTGCCTGGACACAGGGAAGCTATGGCTACACCTTC. Translated: CAWTQGSYGYTF.